This T cell receptor (beta chain) was obtained from a study of blood T cell repertoires in COVID-19. At the level of the study: In each case, the material was cDNA or gDNA derived from T cells, B-cell-depleted T cells, or PBMCs.

Germline loops: CDR1 SEHNR, CDR2 FQNEAQ (reference sequence). Trimming cost V 5 bases and J 5 bases, with 12 bases left between them. CDR3 size: 13 residues. Methods used by the authors: How many nucleated cells were present was estimated from reference gene primer amplification. Method: immunoSEQ multiplex PCR; TCRdb's copy keeps in-frame clones and lacks some. V, J and clone size are those of that table, while D and trimming were read from the DNA. The sample records 95,000 to 100,000 clones, approximately 92% being singletons. Specimen: peripheral blood. The sequence was collected from a man in his fifties or sixties with active COVID-19. This rearrangement joins TRBV7-9 to TRBJ2-5, with a possible D match to TRBD1 (6 bases). DNA of the CDR3: TGTGCCAGCAGCCCACAGGGTAGGGAGACCCAGTACTTC. Residues: CASSPQGRETQYF.